A single sample gave rise to the 30 T cell receptor beta chains below, sequenced in a study of Tregs in tolerant kidney transplant recipients. The nonmyeloablative bone marrow transplants came from related graft donors, with transient mixed chimerism. Assay: immunoSEQ multiplex PCR; the TCRdb copy retains only in-frame clones and omits some. The sample includes tens of thousands of clones. The input for sequencing was CD4+ T cells from blood (PBMCs), taken 24 months after the transplant. Receptors originate from a human patient who received a combined kidney and bone marrow transplant. Some T cells may be transferred from the graft donor.

On this clone: The CDR3 end is not reached by the read, which stops 3 residues before it; the germline J gene fills it in. The chain couples TRBV20-1 to TRBJ2-7; 12 nucleotides match TRBD2. Germline V gene sequence: CDR1 DFQATT, CDR2 SNEGSKA (reference sequence). The CDR3 is made up of 14 amino acids. The V and J ends lost 3 bases and 6 bases, in that order; junction bases with no gene match: 6. CDR3 DNA, as far as it was read: TGCAGTGCTAGGCAGACTAGCGGGAGTCGCGAG. Translated, it gives CSARQTSGSRE. The full CDR3 sequence reads CSARQTSGSREQYF.

Details on this clone: The missing CDR3 end, 3 residues past where the read stops, is filled in from the germline J gene. This chain joins TRBV20-1 and TRBJ1-2, with no clear D. CDR1 is DFQATT, CDR2 SNEGSKA, per germline (reference sequence). V dropped 0 bases and J dropped 6 bases, with 5 bases sitting between them. The CDR3 has 11 residues. The DNA read from the CDR3 is TGCAGTGCTAGAGATCTAGATGGC. Translated, it gives CSARDLDG. The CDR3 in full is CSARDLDGYTF.

To note about this clone: Read coverage stops 3 residues before the CDR3 terminus; the germline J gene supplies the remainder. This chain uses TRBV10-3 with TRBJ1-1; 8 nucleotides match TRBD1. The CDR3 extends over 13 amino acids. V was clipped by 6 bases and J by 1 base; unmatched bases: 1. From germline, CDR1 is ENHRY and CDR2 SYGVKD. The CDR3 DNA, read in part, is TGTGCCATCAGAGGACAGGGGAACACTGAA. Translated, it gives CAIRGQGNTE. The CDR3 as a whole reads CAIRGQGNTEAFF.

Remarks on this clone: The read ends 3 residues early relative to the CDR3; the germline J gene fills the gap. The V and J genes are TRBV5-1 and TRBJ2-1; D is undetermined. Trimming removed 4 bases at V and 0 bases at J, with 11 bases between. CDR1 is SGHRS, CDR2 YFSETQ, per germline. The CDR3 contains 15 residues. The part of the CDR3 DNA that was read is TGCGCCAGCAGCGGCACGACGGGCTCCTACAATGAG. Its translation is CASSGTTGSYNE. The entire CDR3 sequence reads CASSGTTGSYNEQFF.

On this clone itself: The read is 3 residues too short to cover the CDR3 end, so that end is filled in from the germline J gene. The chain links TRBV11-2 to TRBJ2-3; D is undetermined. Trimming left V 5 bases short and J 6 bases short, with 12 bases between. Per germline, CDR1 SGHAT and CDR2 FQNNGV. CDR3 length: 13 residues. The sequenced part of the CDR3 DNA is TGTGCCAGCAGCAGCCGCCAATGGGATACG. Its translation is CASSSRQWDT. In full, the CDR3 reads CASSSRQWDTQYF.

Concerning this clone itself: The read terminates 3 residues ahead of where the CDR3 ends, so the germline J gene completes it. This sequence joins TRBV10-3 and TRBJ2-3; D might be TRBD2 (6 bases). The CDR3 length is 15 residues. Trimming took off 6 bases at V and 0 bases at J, with 13 bases between the two ends. Germline CDR1 is ENHRY and CDR2 is SYGVKD. The part of the CDR3 DNA that was read is TGTGCCATCAGAGGGGACTCCGCTAGCACAGATACG. Translating it yields CAIRGDSASTDT. The CDR3 in full is CAIRGDSASTDTQYF.

Notes on this clone: The CDR3 end is not reached by the read, which stops 3 residues before it; the germline J gene fills it in. This rearrangement joins TRBV5-1 to TRBJ2-2, with D perhaps matching TRBD1 (6 bases). Trimming removed 4 bases from V and 7 bases from J, with 17 bases in between. The CDR3 has 15 amino acids. Germline-derived CDR1 and CDR2 are SGHRS and YFSETQ. The covered CDR3 bases are TGCGCCAGCAGCACCTCACAGGGTAGTGTCGGGGAG. Amino acid sequence: CASSTSQGSVGE. The entire CDR3 reads CASSTSQGSVGELFF.

Regarding this clone: The read stops 3 residues short of the end of the CDR3; the missing end is completed from the germline J gene. This chain connects TRBV7-2 to TRBJ1-5; D ambiguous. The CDR3 contains 12 residues. The germline CDR1 and CDR2 sequences are SGHTA and FQGNSA. V was clipped by 2 bases and J by 7 bases, with 6 bases between them. The CDR3 bases that were read are TGTGCCAGCAGCTTAATGGGCCAGCCC. Encoded protein: CASSLMGQP. The entire CDR3 sequence reads CASSLMGQPQHF.

Concerning this clone itself: The CDR3 end is not reached by the read, which stops 3 residues before it; the germline J gene fills it in. This sequence joins TRBV19 and TRBJ1-4, with D unresolved. The length of the CDR3 is 15 residues. The V and J ends lost 1 base and 4 bases respectively, with 10 bases between them. Per germline, CDR1 LNHDA and CDR2 SQIVND (reference sequence). This CDR3 reads CASSIGQADNEKLFF. CDR3 DNA, as far as it was read: TGTGCCAGTAGTATAGGGCAGGCTGATAATGAAAAA.

To note about this clone: The read ends 3 residues early relative to the CDR3; the germline J gene fills the gap. V is TRBV6-2 or TRBV6-3 and J is TRBJ1-1; 9 positions match TRBD1. The length of the CDR3 is 13 residues. V trimming: 5 bases; J trimming: 7 bases; junction bases outside the gene matches: 5. CDR1 is MNHEY and CDR2 is SVGEGT in the germline V gene. CDR3 loop: CASSGRTGDEAFF. CDR3 DNA (partial): TGTGCCAGCAGTGGGCGGACAGGGGATGAA.

Points on this clone: The sequence runs out 3 residues before the end of the CDR3; the remainder is reconstructed from the germline J gene. The rearrangement uses TRBV18 and TRBJ2-7; D possibly corresponds to TRBD1 (6 bases). CDR1 is KGHSH and CDR2 is LQKENI in the germline V gene. There are 16 residues in the CDR3. The V end was cut by 0 bases, the J end by 5 bases, with 17 bases between. The sequenced part of the CDR3 DNA is TGTGCCAGCTCACCACCGGGAATGGCAGGGGTAGACGAG. Its protein product is CASSPPGMAGVDE. The entire CDR3 is CASSPPGMAGVDEQYF. Supplemented by reference TRBV18 and TRBJ2-7, the full variable domain reads NAGVMQNPRHLVRRRGQEARLRCSPMKGHSHVYWYRQLPEEGLKFMVYLQKENIIDESGMPKERFSAEFPKEGPSILRIQQVVRGDSAAYFCASSPPGMAGVDEQYFGPGTRLTVT.

In the case of this clone: The read comes to an end 3 residues before the CDR3 does, leaving the germline J gene to fill in the end. The J gene is TRBJ2-7, the V gene TRBV14; 7 nucleotides line up with TRBD2. Unmatched junction bases numbered 15, after V lost 4 bases and J lost 6 bases. This CDR3 comprises 16 residues. Germline CDR1 reads SGHDN; CDR2 reads FVKESK. The CDR3 DNA, read in part, is TGTGCCAGCAGCCCCCCCGGGGGGAACGGAGGACCCGAG. It specifies CASSPPGGNGGPE. The entire CDR3 protein reads CASSPPGGNGGPEQYF.

On this clone itself: The read finishes 3 residues shy of the CDR3 end, and the germline J gene is used to complete it. This chain links TRBV14 with TRBJ2-7; weak D call: TRBD2 (5 bases). The CDR3 spans 16 residues. Trimming cost V 3 bases and J 2 bases, with 17 bases left between them. Germline lookup yields CDR1 SGHDN and CDR2 FVKESK. CDR3 region: CASSHDLRTGTYEQYF. Partial CDR3 DNA: TGTGCCAGCAGCCATGATCTCAGGACGGGGACCTACGAG.

In the case of this clone: The CDR3 goes on 3 residues after the read ends, and that part is filled in from the germline J gene. The gene calls are TRBV5-1 and TRBJ1-1, with D perhaps matching TRBD1 (5 bases). The CDR3 consists of 13 residues. Trimming removed 2 bases from V and 1 base from J, with 6 bases in between. The germline V gene encodes CDR1 SGHRS and CDR2 YFSETQ. The covered CDR3 bases are TGCGCCAGCAGCTTAACAGGGAACACTGAA. Residues: CASSLTGNTE. The complete CDR3 sequence is CASSLTGNTEAFF.

For this clone: From the germline J gene comes the end of the CDR3, since the read stops 3 residues before it. V is TRBV10-3 and J is TRBJ2-2; D remains ambiguous. V lost 3 bases to trimming and J lost 7 bases, with 6 bases between them. The germline gives CDR1 ENHRY, CDR2 SYGVKD. CDR3 size: 12 residues. CDR3 DNA (partial): TGTGCCATCAGTGATCCATTCGGGGAG. This encodes CAISDPFGE. The whole CDR3 region reads CAISDPFGELFF.

Points on this clone: The read comes to an end 3 residues before the CDR3 does, leaving the germline J gene to fill in the end. This chain connects TRBV5-1 to TRBJ1-1, with a possible D match to TRBD1 (5 bases). The germline V and J ends were trimmed by 4 bases and 2 bases, with 12 bases remaining between them. This CDR3 has 14 residues. The V gene's germline CDR1 is SGHRS and CDR2 YFSETQ. Partial CDR3 DNA: TGCGCCAGCAGCACCCAGGGAGGCAACACTGAA. Translated, it gives CASSTQGGNTE. The full CDR3 reads CASSTQGGNTEAFF.

Details on this clone: The read finishes 3 residues shy of the CDR3 end, and the germline J gene is used to complete it. V usage is TRBV2 and J usage is TRBJ1-6; 11 bases are shared with TRBD1. Per germline, CDR1 SNHLY and CDR2 FYNNEI. V lost 3 bases, J lost 5 bases, and 6 bases stayed unmatched. This CDR3 contains 17 residues. CDR3 loop: CASSDGTGGWNNSPLHF. Partial CDR3 DNA: TGTGCCAGCAGTGACGGGACAGGGGGTTGGAATAATTCACCC.

Concerning this clone itself: The read comes to an end 3 residues before the CDR3 does, leaving the germline J gene to fill in the end. The chain recombines TRBV19 with TRBJ2-7; D might be TRBD1 (5 bases). The V gene's germline CDR1 is LNHDA and CDR2 SQIVND (reference sequence). Trimming left V 3 bases short and J 2 bases short, with 14 bases between. This CDR3 contains 15 residues. CDR3 residues: CASSIAAGITYEQYF. CDR3 DNA, as far as it was read: TGTGCCAGTAGTATCGCGGCAGGGATAACCTACGAG. The full variable domain, its missing parts supplied by reference TRBV19 and TRBJ2-7, is DGGITQSPKYLFRKEGQNVTLSCEQNLNHDAMYWYRQDPGQGLRLIYYSQIVNDFQKGDIAEGYSVSREKKESFPLTVTSAQKNPTAFYLCASSIAAGITYEQYFGPGTRLTVT.

Worth noting for this clone: Read data end 3 residues before the CDR3 end; the end is taken from the germline J gene. This chain uses TRBV18 with TRBJ2-6, with 8 bases that match TRBD1. V lost 3 bases, J lost 1 base, and 2 bases stayed unmatched. Germline CDR1 and CDR2: KGHSH and LQKENI. The length of the CDR3 is 16 residues. CDR3 in amino acids: CASSPDRGSGANVLTF. The CDR3 bases that were read are TGTGCCAGCTCACCTGACAGGGGTTCTGGGGCCAACGTC.

Notes on this clone: From the germline J gene comes the end of the CDR3, since the read stops 3 residues before it. V is TRBV20-1 and J is TRBJ2-5; 13 nucleotides align to TRBD2. V shed 3 bases and J 0 bases; nucleotides not matched to a gene: 7. Germline V gene sequence: CDR1 DFQATT, CDR2 SNEGSKA (reference sequence). The CDR3 spans 17 residues. The CDR3 DNA, read in part, is TGCAGTGCTAGTGGACTAGCGGGAGCGACTTACCAAGAGACC. Its translation: CSASGLAGATYQET. From start to end, the CDR3 is CSASGLAGATYQETQYF.

With respect to this clone: Sequencing ends 3 residues short of the CDR3 end; the germline J gene provides the rest. The V call is TRBV19, the J call TRBJ2-5, with TRBD1 matching 9 bases. Germline V gives CDR1 LNHDA, CDR2 SQIVND (reference sequence). The CDR3 is 13 residues long. V shed 7 bases and J 2 bases; nucleotides not matched to a gene: 2. CDR3 loop: CASTGQGQETQYF. The sequenced CDR3 bases are TGTGCCAGTACCGGACAGGGGCAAGAGACC.

A note on this clone: Read coverage stops 3 residues before the CDR3 terminus; the germline J gene supplies the remainder. This sequence joins TRBV4-2 and TRBJ1-5; 7 bases agree with TRBD1. Germline loops: CDR1 LGHNA, CDR2 YNFKEQ. The trim removed 0 bases at V and 5 bases at J, leaving 13 bases unmatched. The CDR3 spans 18 residues. CDR3 sequence: CASSQDGDRVFLDQPQHF. The sequenced part of the CDR3 DNA is TGTGCCAGCAGCCAAGATGGCGACAGGGTATTTTTGGATCAGCCC.

Comments on this clone: The read gets to within 3 residues of the CDR3 end, and the germline J gene fills in the rest. The chain links TRBV7-9 to TRBJ2-7; 7 bases align to TRBD1. The length of the CDR3 is 14 residues. Germline V gene sequence: CDR1 SEHNR, CDR2 FQNEAQ (reference sequence). The ends lost 5 bases at V and 3 bases at J; junction bases unmatched: 7. The CDR3 region is CASSPGQVSYEQYF. CDR3 DNA, as far as it was read: TGTGCCAGCAGCCCAGGACAGGTCAGCTACGAG.

With respect to this clone: The read stops 3 residues short of the end of the CDR3; the missing end is completed from the germline J gene. V is TRBV20-1 and J is TRBJ2-1, with 11 bases that match TRBD2. Germline V gene sequence: CDR1 DFQATT, CDR2 SNEGSKA (reference sequence). The CDR3 has 16 amino acids. J was trimmed by 7 bases and V by 1 base; bases with no gene match: 9. The CDR3 loop reads CSARGDSGRARNEQFF. The sequenced CDR3 bases are TGCAGTGCTAGAGGAGATAGCGGGAGGGCCAGGAATGAG.

For this clone: Coverage ceases 3 residues before the CDR3 finishes, and the germline J gene fills in the end. The chain employs TRBV29-1 and TRBJ1-3, with a weak D call TRBD1 (5 bases). Germline V gene lookup returns CDR1 SQVTM and CDR2 ANQGSEA. The CDR3 is made up of 13 amino acids. The V gene lost 4 bases and the J gene lost 0 bases, with 7 bases spanning the gap. CDR3 bases read: TGCAGCGTTGGGGGCGACTCTGGAAACACC. Translation: CSVGGDSGNT. The full CDR3 protein is CSVGGDSGNTIYF.

Concerning this clone: The read stops 3 residues short of the end of the CDR3; the missing end is completed from the germline J gene. The chain has TRBV6-7 and TRBJ2-3; D may be TRBD2 (6 bases). TRBV6-7 is sorted into the ORF group, with uncertain function. The V end was cut by 7 bases, the J end by 6 bases, with 20 bases between. CDR3 size: 15 residues. The sequenced part of the CDR3 DNA is TGTGCCAGCAACCCCCGGGGACTTAATATCGATACG. The encoded protein is CASNPRGLNIDT. The CDR3 in its entirety is CASNPRGLNIDTQYF.

Points on this clone: The sequenced fragment ends 3 residues before the CDR3 boundary, so the rest is inferred from the germline J gene. The rearrangement uses TRBV10-3 and TRBJ1-2, with D possibly TRBD1 on 6 matching bases. The CDR3 contains 13 residues. Germline CDR1 is ENHRY and CDR2 is SYGVKD. CDR3 in amino acids: CAISGSDRRSYTF. The sequenced part of the CDR3 DNA is TGTGCCATCAGTGGTTCTGACAGGCGTAGC.

As to this clone: The read is 3 residues too short to cover the CDR3 end, so that end is filled in from the germline J gene. The chain links TRBV20-1 to TRBJ2-7, with 10 bases identical to TRBD2. CDR1 is DFQATT, CDR2 SNEGSKA, per germline (reference sequence). This CDR3 spans 13 amino acids. V shed 3 bases and J 3 bases; nucleotides not matched to a gene: 2. The CDR3 DNA, read in part, is TGCAGTGCTAGGCGACTAGCGGGCTACGAG. Its protein is CSARRLAGYE. The entire CDR3 is CSARRLAGYEQYF.

The sequenced CDR3 bases are TGTGCCAGCAGCTTAGAGGCAGGAGGATTTGAAAAA. Encoded protein: CASSLEAGGFEK. In full, the CDR3 is CASSLEAGGFEKLFF. The chain uses TRBV7-9 and TRBJ1-4; D gene uncertain. The CDR3 is cut off 3 residues early in the read; its end comes from the germline J gene. V was trimmed by 1 base and J by 7 bases, leaving 13 bases between them. This CDR3 is built from 15 residues. CDR1 is SEHNR and CDR2 is FQNEAQ in the germline V gene (reference sequence).

The CDR3 sequence: CSARVGAGVSYEQYF. The sequenced part of the CDR3 DNA is TGCAGTGCTAGAGTAGGAGCGGGAGTTAGCTACGAG. This chain uses TRBV20-1 with TRBJ2-7; 8 bases agree with TRBD2. Coverage ceases 3 residues before the CDR3 finishes, and the germline J gene fills in the end. Germline CDR1 DFQATT, CDR2 SNEGSKA (reference sequence). This CDR3 has 15 residues. The J segment lost 3 bases and the V segment lost 1 base, leaving 8 bases of the junction unmatched.